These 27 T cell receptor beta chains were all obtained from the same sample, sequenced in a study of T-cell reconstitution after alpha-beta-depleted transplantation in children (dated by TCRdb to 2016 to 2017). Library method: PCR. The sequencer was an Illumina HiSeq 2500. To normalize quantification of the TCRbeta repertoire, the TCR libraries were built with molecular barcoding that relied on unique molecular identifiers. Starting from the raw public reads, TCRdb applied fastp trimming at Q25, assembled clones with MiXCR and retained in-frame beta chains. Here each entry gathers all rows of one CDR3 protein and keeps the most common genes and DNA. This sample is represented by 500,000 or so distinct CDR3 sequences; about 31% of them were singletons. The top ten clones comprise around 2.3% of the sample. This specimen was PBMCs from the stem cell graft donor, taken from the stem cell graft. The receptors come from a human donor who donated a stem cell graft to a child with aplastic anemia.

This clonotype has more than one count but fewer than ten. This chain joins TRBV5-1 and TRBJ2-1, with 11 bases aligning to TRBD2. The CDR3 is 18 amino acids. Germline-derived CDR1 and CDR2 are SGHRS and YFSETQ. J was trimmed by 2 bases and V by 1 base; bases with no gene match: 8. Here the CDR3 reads CASSLSLAGARTYNEQFF. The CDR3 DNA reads TGCGCCAGCAGCTTGTCACTAGCGGGAGCCAGGACCTACAATGAGCAGTTCTTC.

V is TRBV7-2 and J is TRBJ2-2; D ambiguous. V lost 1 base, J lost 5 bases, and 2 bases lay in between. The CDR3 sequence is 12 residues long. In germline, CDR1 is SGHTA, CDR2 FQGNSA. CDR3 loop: CASSLETGELFF. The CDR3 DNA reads TGTGCCAGCAGCTTAGAGACCGGGGAGCTGTTTTTT.

The CDR3 here is CASSSPRQGGDYGYTF. The CDR3, as DNA: TGTGCCAGCAGTTCACCCCGACAGGGAGGTGACTATGGCTACACCTTC. The V and J genes are TRBV27 and TRBJ1-2, with TRBD1 matching over 7 bases. CDR3 length: 16 residues. Germline V gives CDR1 MNHEY, CDR2 SMNVEV (reference sequence). V lost 4 bases to trimming and J lost 3 bases; unmatched junction nucleotides: 11.

The CDR3 sequence: CASTNQLRDEKLFF. CDR3 DNA: TGTGCCAGTACTAACCAACTTCGGGATGAAAAACTGTTTTTT. The chain recombines TRBV19 with TRBJ1-4, with unresolved D. Per germline, CDR1 LNHDA and CDR2 SQIVND (reference sequence). There are 14 residues in the CDR3. V was shortened by 7 bases and J by 6 bases, with 15 bases between the two germline ends.

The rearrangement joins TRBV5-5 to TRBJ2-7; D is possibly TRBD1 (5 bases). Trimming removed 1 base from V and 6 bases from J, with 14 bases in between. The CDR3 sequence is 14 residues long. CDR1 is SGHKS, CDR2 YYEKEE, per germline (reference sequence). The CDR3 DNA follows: TGTGCCAGCAGCTTGTTTCAGGGCTTCAGCGAGCAGTACTTC. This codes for CASSLFQGFSEQYF.

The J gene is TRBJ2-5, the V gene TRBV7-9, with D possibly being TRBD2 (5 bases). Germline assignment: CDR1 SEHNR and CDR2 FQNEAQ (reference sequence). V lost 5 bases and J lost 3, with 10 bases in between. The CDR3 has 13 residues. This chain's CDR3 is CASSRSGEETQYF. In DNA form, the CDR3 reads TGTGCCAGCAGCCGATCCGGGGAAGAGACCCAGTACTTC. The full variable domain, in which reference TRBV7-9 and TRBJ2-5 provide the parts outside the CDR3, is DTGVSQNPRHKITKRGQNVTFRCDPISEHNRLYWYRQTLGQGPEFLTYFQNEAQLEKSRLLSDRFSAERPKGSFSTLEIQRTEQGDSAMYLCASSRSGEETQYFGPGTRLLVL.

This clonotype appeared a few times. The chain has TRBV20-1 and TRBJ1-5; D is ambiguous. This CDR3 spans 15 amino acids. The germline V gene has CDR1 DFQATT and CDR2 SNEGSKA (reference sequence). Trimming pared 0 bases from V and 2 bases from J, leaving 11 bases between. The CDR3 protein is CSARDTGRGNQPQHF. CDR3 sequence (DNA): TGCAGTGCTAGAGATACTGGGCGAGGCAATCAGCCCCAGCATTTT.

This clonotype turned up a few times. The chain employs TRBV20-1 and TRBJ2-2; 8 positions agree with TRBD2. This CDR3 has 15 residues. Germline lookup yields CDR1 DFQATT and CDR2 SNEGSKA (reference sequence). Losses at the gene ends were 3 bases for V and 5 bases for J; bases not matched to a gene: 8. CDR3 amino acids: CSARRGTSNTGELFF. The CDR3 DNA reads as TGCAGTGCTAGGAGAGGGACTAGTAATACCGGGGAGCTGTTTTTT.

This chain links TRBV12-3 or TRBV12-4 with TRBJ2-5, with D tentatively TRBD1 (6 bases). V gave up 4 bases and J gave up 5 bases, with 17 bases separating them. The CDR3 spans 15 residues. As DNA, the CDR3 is TGTGCCAGCAGTTACTTGGGCAGGGGAAGGGAGACCCAGTACTTC. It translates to CASSYLGRGRETQYF.

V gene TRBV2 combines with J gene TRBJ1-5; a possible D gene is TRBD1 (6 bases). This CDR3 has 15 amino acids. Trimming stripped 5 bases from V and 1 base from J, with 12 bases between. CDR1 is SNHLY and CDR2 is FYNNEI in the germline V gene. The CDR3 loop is CASSRGGRSNQPQHF. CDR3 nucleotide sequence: TGTGCCAGCAGTCGAGGGGGACGGAGCAATCAGCCCCAGCATTTT.

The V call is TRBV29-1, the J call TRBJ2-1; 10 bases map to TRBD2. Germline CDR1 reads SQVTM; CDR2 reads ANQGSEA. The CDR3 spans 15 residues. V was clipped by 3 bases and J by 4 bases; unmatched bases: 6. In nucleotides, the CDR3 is TGCAGCGTTGATGGGGTAGCGGGAGGTTACAATGAGCAGTTCTTC. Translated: CSVDGVAGGYNEQFF.

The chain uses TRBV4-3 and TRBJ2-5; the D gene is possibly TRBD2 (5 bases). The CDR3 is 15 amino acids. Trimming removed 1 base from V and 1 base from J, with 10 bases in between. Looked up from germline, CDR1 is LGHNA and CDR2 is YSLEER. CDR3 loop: CASSQARASQETQYF. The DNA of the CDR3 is TGCGCCAGCAGCCAAGCGAGGGCCTCCCAAGAGACCCAGTACTTC.

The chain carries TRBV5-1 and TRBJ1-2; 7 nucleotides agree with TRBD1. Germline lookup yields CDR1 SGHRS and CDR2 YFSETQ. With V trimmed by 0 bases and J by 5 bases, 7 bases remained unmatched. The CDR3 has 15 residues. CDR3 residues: CASSLGDSPTYGYTF. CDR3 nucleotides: TGCGCCAGCAGCTTGGGGGACAGCCCTACATATGGCTACACCTTC. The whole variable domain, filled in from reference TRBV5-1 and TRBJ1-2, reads KAGVTQTPRYLIKTRGQQVTLSCSPISGHRSVSWYQQTPGQGLQFLFEYFSETQRNKGNFPGRFSGRQFSNSRSEMNVSTLELGDSALYLCASSLGDSPTYGYTFGSGTRLTVV.

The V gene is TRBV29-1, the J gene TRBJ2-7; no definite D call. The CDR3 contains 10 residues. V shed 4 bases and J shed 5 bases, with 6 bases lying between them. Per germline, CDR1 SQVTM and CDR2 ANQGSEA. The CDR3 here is CSVGANEQYF. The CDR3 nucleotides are TGCAGCGTTGGGGCGAACGAGCAGTACTTC.

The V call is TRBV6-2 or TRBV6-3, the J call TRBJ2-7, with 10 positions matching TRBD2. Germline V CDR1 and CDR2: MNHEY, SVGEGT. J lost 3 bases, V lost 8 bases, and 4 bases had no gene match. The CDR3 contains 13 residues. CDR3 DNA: TGTGCCAGCTGGACTAGCGGTATCTACGAGCAGTACGTC. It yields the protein CASWTSGIYEQYV.

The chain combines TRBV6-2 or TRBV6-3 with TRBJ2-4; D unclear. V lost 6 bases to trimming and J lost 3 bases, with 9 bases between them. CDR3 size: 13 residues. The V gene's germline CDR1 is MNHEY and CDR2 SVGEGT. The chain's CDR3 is CASRGRDKNIQYF. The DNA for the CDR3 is TGTGCCAGCAGGGGTCGAGACAAAAACATTCAGTACTTC.

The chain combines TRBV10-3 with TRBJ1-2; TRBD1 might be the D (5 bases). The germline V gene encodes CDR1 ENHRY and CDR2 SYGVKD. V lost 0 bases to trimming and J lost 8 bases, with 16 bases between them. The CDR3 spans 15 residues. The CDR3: CAISESPGLYGGYTF. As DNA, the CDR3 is TGTGCCATCAGTGAGTCTCCAGGGCTATATGGCGGCTACACCTTC.

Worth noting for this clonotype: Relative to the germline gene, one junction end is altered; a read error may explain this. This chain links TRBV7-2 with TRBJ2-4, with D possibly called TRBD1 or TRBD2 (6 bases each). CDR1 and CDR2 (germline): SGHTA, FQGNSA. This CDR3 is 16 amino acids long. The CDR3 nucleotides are TGTGCCAGCAGCCTCAACGGGGGCGCTTCCAAAAACAGTCAGTACTTC. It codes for CASSLNGGASKNSQYF.

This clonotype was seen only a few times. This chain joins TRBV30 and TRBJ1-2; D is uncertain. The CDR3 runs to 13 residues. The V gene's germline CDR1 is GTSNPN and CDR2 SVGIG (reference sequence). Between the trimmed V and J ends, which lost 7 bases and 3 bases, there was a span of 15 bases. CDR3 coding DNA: TGTGCCTCTCCCAAGTCCGCGGACTATGGCTACACCTTC. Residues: CASPKSADYGYTF.

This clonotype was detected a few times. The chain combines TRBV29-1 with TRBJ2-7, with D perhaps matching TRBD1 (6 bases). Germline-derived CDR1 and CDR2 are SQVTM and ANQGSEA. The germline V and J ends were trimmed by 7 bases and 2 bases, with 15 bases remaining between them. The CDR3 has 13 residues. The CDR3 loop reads CSARDTNTYEQYF. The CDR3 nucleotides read TGCAGCGCCAGGGACACCAACACCTACGAGCAGTACTTC.

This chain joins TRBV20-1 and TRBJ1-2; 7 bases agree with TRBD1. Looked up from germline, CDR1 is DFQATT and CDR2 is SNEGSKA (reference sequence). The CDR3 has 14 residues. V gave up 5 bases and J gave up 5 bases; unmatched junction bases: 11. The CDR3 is CSAGTGTEVYGYTF. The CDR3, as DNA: TGCAGTGCTGGTACAGGGACAGAAGTTTATGGCTACACCTTC.

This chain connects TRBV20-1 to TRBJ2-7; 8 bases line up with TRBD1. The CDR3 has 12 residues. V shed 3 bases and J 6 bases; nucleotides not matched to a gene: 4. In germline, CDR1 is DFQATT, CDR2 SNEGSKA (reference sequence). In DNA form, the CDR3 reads TGCAGTGCTAGGATCCAGGGGGCCGAGCAGTACTTC. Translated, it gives CSARIQGAEQYF.

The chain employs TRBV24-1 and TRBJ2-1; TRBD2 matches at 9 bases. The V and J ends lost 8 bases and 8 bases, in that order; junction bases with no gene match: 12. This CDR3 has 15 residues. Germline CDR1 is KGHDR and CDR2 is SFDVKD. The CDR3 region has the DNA TGTGCCACCACCTCAAGTAGCGGGAGTGCCGATGAGCAGTTCTTC. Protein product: CATTSSSGSADEQFF.

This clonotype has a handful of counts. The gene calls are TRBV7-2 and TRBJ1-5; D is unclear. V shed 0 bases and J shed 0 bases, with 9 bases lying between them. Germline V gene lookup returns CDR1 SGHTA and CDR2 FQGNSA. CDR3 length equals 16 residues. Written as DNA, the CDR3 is TGTGCCAGCAGCTTAGCGTGGACGATTAGCAATCAGCCCCAGCATTTT. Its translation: CASSLAWTISNQPQHF.

In DNA form, the CDR3 reads TGTGCCAGCACCGGACAGGGGATCGGTGAAAAACTGTTTTTT. Translation gives CASTGQGIGEKLFF. This chain joins TRBV2 and TRBJ1-4, with 9 bases lining up with TRBD1. Per germline, CDR1 SNHLY and CDR2 FYNNEI. With 7 bases clipped from V and 7 bases from J, the junction kept 7 bases outside the gene matches. This CDR3 spans 14 amino acids.

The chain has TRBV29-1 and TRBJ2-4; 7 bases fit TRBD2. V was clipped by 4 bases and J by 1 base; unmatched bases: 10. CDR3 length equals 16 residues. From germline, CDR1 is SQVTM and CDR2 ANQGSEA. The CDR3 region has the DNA TGCAGCGTTGGAGTAGTGCGGGAGTCGGCCAAAAACATTCAGTACTTC. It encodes CSVGVVRESAKNIQYF. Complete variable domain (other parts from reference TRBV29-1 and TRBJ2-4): SAVISQKPSRDICQRGTSLTIQCQVDSQVTMMFWYRQQPGQSLTLIATANQGSEATYESGFVIDKFPISRPNLTFSTLTVSNMSPEDSSIYLCSVGVVRESAKNIQYFGAGTRLSVL.

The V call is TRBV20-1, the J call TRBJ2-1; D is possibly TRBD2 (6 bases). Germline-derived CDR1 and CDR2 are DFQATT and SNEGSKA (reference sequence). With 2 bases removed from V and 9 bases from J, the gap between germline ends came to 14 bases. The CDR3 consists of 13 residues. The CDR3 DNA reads TGCAGTGCTAGAAAGGCTAGCGTCGTTGAGCAGTTCTTC. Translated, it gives CSARKASVVEQFF.